This record covers a single T cell receptor (beta chain). Germline CDR1 reads ENHRY; CDR2 reads SYGVKD. V was clipped by 10 bases and J by 5 bases, with 18 bases between them. CDR3 length equals 13 residues. The entry originates in a study of T cells in Graves' hyperthyroidism and ophthalmopathy. Amplification yielded TCR beta CDR3 regions, with RNA transcripts as the source. The TCR CDR3 was amplified in a first-round RT-PCR using the HTBI primer set. One entry per CDR3 protein, called by TCRdb with MiXCR from the multiplex PCR reads. This table holds roughly 630,000 distinct CDR3 sequences, 15% to 18% found once. Newly diagnosed patients aged 18 to 65 had hyperthyroidism of under 2 months' duration. Lactation, pregnancy, other autoimmune disease or uncontrolled infection led to exclusion of patients.

V is TRBV10-3 and J is TRBJ2-7, with D perhaps assigned TRBD1 or TRBD2 (5 bases each). This clonotype originated in a woman in her 30s with Graves' hyperthyroidism. Sequencing input: blood. The CDR3: CATRPRRGDEQYF. CDR3 DNA: TGTGCCACTCGCCCCCGGAGAGGGGACGAGCAGTACTTC.